This T cell receptor beta chain was sequenced in a study of human T cells and chemical hapten exposure. Study in general: Patients, a majority of them female, were diagnosed with alopecia areata, totalis or universalis.

Indicated time point: patch test 3, about 24 weeks after DPC sensitization. Treatment defined: therapeutic diphenylcyclopropenone sensitization with weekly scalp DPC. The CDR3 length is 17 residues. Trimming stripped 0 bases from V and 0 bases from J, with 12 bases between. CDR1 LGHDT and CDR2 YNNKEL come from the germline V gene (reference sequence). MiXCR, run by TCRdb on the RACE reads, gives a single entry per CDR3 protein. The sample consists of just over 95,000 distinct CDR3 sequences, 25% to 35% of them appearing once. The chain employs TRBV3-1 and TRBJ2-1; D might be TRBD1 or TRBD2, each matching 5 bases. This receptor was identified in a man aged 40-55 years with alopecia areata. Some clones in this sample may be carry-over from other donors' samples. The sequencing used whole blood, collected in connection with sensitization to the hapten diphenylcyclopropenone (DPC). Written as DNA, the CDR3 is TGTGCCAGCAGCCAAGATCCCCGGGACCACTCCTACAATGAGCAGTTCTTC. Encoded protein: CASSQDPRDHSYNEQFF.